This TCR beta chain was captured in a study of cytomegalovirus exposure and HLA in healthy donors. In the study overall: The Caucasian-associated ancestry cluster held around four fifths of a few hundred genotyped donors.

Both 60 Vbeta primers and 13 Jbeta primers went into the PCR. The authors' processing: The authors later counted about 80 million unique TCR beta chains, approximately 12 million of them shared. Sequencing used immunoSEQ multiplex PCR; TCRdb keeps in-frame clones, though not all of them. D and trimming were read from the DNA, whereas the V and J calls and clone size are those reported in that table. The sample has 150,000 to 200,000 clones; around 80% are singletons. V lost 2 bases and J lost 8, with 11 bases in between. Germline CDR1 is MNHEY and CDR2 is SVGAGI. The CDR3 is made up of 13 amino acids. Points from the study as a whole: Previously analyzed data showed that most TCR beta V segments were productive at a frequency of about 87% or about 30%.

Concerning this clone itself: Its antigen remains unidentified.

The clonotype comes from a man in his thirties or forties in good health and CMV-seronegative. The sequenced material came from PBMCs. The V and J genes are TRBV6-5 and TRBJ2-3; D is possibly TRBD1 (6 bases). CDR3 sequence: CASSYQGLGTQYF. Written as DNA, the CDR3 is TGTGCCAGCAGTTACCAGGGGTTAGGTACGCAGTATTTT.